A selection of T cell receptor beta chains follows, all from one sample in a study of cytomegalovirus exposure and HLA in healthy donors. The protocol was immunoSEQ multiplex PCR, while the TCRdb copy is restricted to in-frame clones and leaves out a portion. The sample consists of about 96,000 clones, about 70% of them appearing once. The sequencing input was PBMCs. The source of these receptors is a female donor in good health and CMV-seropositive. Each CDR3 is given with its conserved first and last residue. Fields, in order: V gene, J gene, D gene, CDR3 length, clone size, CDR3 DNA, CDR3 protein. The D gene is left open where the match is weak. Some rows have no size entry. The others give once, few or many, or a class for an expanded clone.

TRBV30	TRBJ1-4	NA	15	few	TGTGCCTGGAGTGTAGGTGCGGGGGGTAATGAAAAACTGTTTTTT	CAWSVGAGGNEKLFF
TRBV29-1	TRBJ1-5	TRBD1	13	NA	TGCAGCGTTTTAGACAGGGGCAATCAGCCCCAGCATTTT	CSVLDRGNQPQHF
TRBV28	TRBJ2-7	NA	17	NA	TGTGCCAGCACCACAAAATTTGCGCGGGGCCCAACCTACGAGCAGTACTTC	CASTTKFARGPTYEQYF
TRBV25-1	TRBJ2-3	NA	15	NA	TGTGCCAGCAGTGAATTGGCAGGGGGGACAGATACGCAGTATTTT	CASSELAGGTDTQYF
TRBV19	TRBJ1-5	NA	15	NA	TGTGCCAGTAGTGGAGGGGAAGGGGGCAATCAGCCCCAGCATTTT	CASSGGEGGNQPQHF
TRBV4-1	TRBJ2-7	NA	16	NA	TGCGCCAGCAGCCAACCCCAGGACAGAGCCTCCTACGAGCAGTACTTC	CASSQPQDRASYEQYF
TRBV29-1	TRBJ2-7	NA	16	NA	TGCAGCGTTCGGGTATCGCTGACGGTGAGCCCCTACGAGCAGTACTTC	CSVRVSLTVSPYEQYF
TRBV29-1	TRBJ1-1	NA	12	NA	TGCAGCGTAGCCACAGGGAACACTGAAGCTTTCTTT	CSVATGNTEAFF
TRBV5-1	TRBJ1-1	NA	14	NA	TGCGCCAGCAGCCCCTATGACATGAACACTGAAGCTTTCTTT	CASSPYDMNTEAFF
TRBV7-8	TRBJ1-5	TRBD1	14	NA	TGTGCCAGCAGCTTAGCAGGGGGCGAACAGCCCCAGCATTTT	CASSLAGGEQPQHF
TRBV25-1	TRBJ1-2	NA	16	NA	TGTGCCAGCAGTGAGCGGACCCGACAGTTGTTCTATGGCTACACCTTC	CASSERTRQLFYGYTF
TRBV5-4	TRBJ2-3	TRBD1	16	NA	TGTGCCAGCAGCTTGGCCCGGACAGGGGCAACAGATACGCAGTATTTT	CASSLARTGATDTQYF
TRBV29-1	TRBJ2-3	TRBD2	14	NA	TGCAGCGTTGGGGGGGGAGATAGCACAGATACGCAGTATTTT	CSVGGGDSTDTQYF
TRBV5-1	TRBJ2-7	TRBD2	16	NA	TGCGCCAGCAGCTTTTCTTCGGGGACTAGCGGGAGCGAGCAGTACTTC	CASSFSSGTSGSEQYF
TRBV2	TRBJ1-2	TRBD1	13	NA	TGTGCCAGCACAACGGGACAGAACTATGGCTACACCTTC	CASTTGQNYGYTF
TRBV11-3	TRBJ1-1	TRBD1	13	NA	TGTGCCAGCAGCTCGGCAGGGGGCACTGAAGCTTTCTTT	CASSSAGGTEAFF
TRBV7-9	TRBJ2-1	NA	15	few	TGTGCCAGCAGCTTACCCGGGATGGCCTACAATGAGCAGTTCTTC	CASSLPGMAYNEQFF
TRBV5-4	TRBJ2-2	NA	14	NA	TGTGCCAGCAGCCCCGGGGGGAACACCGGGGAGCTGTTTTTT	CASSPGGNTGELFF
TRBV11-2	TRBJ2-7	TRBD2	15	NA	TGTGCCAGCAGCAGGACCGGGACTAGACCCTACGAGCAGTACTTC	CASSRTGTRPYEQYF
TRBV7-2	TRBJ1-2	TRBD1	13	NA	TGTGCCAGCAGCCTTGGACAGGGACAAGGCTACACCTTC	CASSLGQGQGYTF
TRBV10-3	TRBJ2-7	TRBD1	13	NA	TGTGCCATCACCTCGGGACAGCCATACGAGCAGTACTTC	CAITSGQPYEQYF
TRBV30	TRBJ2-3	NA	13	NA	TGTGCCTGGAGAAGGCGGGGCACAGATACGCAGTATTTT	CAWRRRGTDTQYF
TRBV10-3	TRBJ2-5	NA	14	NA	TGTGCCATCAGTGTCCAGGGGTCTCAAGAGACCCAGTACTTC	CAISVQGSQETQYF
TRBV4-2	TRBJ1-5	TRBD1	16	once	TGTGCCAGCAGCCAAACGGGACAGGGTCCCAATCAGCCCCAGCATTTT	CASSQTGQGPNQPQHF
TRBV6-5	TRBJ2-7	NA	13	NA	TGTGCCAGCCTAAGCCGGTTCGACTACGAGCAGTACTTC	CASLSRFDYEQYF
TRBV4-3	TRBJ1-2	NA	15	many	TGCGCCAGCAGCCAAGCGTCGGGACACAACTATGGCTACACCTTC	CASSQASGHNYGYTF
TRBV11-1	TRBJ1-2	TRBD1	13	NA	TGTGCCAGCAGCTCCGGGACAGCCTATGGCTACACCTTC	CASSSGTAYGYTF
TRBV2	TRBJ2-2	TRBD1	14	NA	TGTGCCAGCAGCCCAAACAGGGGAGCCGGGGAGCTGTTTTTT	CASSPNRGAGELFF
TRBV5-1	TRBJ2-3	TRBD1	16	NA	TGCGCCAGCAGCGAGGAGGGACAGGGGACCACAGATACGCAGTATTTT	CASSEEGQGTTDTQYF
TRBV21-1	TRBJ1-1	NA	15	once	TGTGCCAGCAGCAAAGGCGGGGGGTCGAACACTGAAGCTTTCTTT	CASSKGGGSNTEAFF
TRBV9	TRBJ1-2	NA	16	NA	TGTGCCAGCAGCCCCCGGGGCCCGGGACAACCCTATGGCTACACCTTC	CASSPRGPGQPYGYTF
TRBV5-6	TRBJ1-2	TRBD1	13	NA	TGTGCCAGCAGCTTACAGGGGGCGGATGGCTACACCTTC	CASSLQGADGYTF
TRBV30	TRBJ1-5	TRBD1	14	NA	TGTGCCTGGAGTGTAGACAGGGCTGGACAGCCCCAGCATTTT	CAWSVDRAGQPQHF
TRBV5-1	TRBJ2-7	TRBD2	15	NA	TGCGCCAGCAGCTTGGGCGGGGGGACGCCCTGGGAGCAGTACTTC	CASSLGGGTPWEQYF
TRBV13	TRBJ2-2	NA	14	few	TGTGCCAGCAGCTTGGAGGAGAACACCGGGGAGCTGTTTTTT	CASSLEENTGELFF
TRBV5-1	TRBJ1-1	NA	15	NA	TGCGCCAGCAATGGTCAGGAGGGAGTCGCCACTGAAGCTTTCTTT	CASNGQEGVATEAFF
TRBV19	TRBJ1-1	NA	15	NA	TGTGCCAGTATGACCACAGGGAGACCGAACACTGAAGCTTTCTTT	CASMTTGRPNTEAFF